A selection of T cell receptor beta chains follows, all from one sample in a study of blood T cell repertoires in COVID-19. Assay: immunoSEQ multiplex PCR; the TCRdb copy retains only in-frame clones and omits some. The top ten clones hold less than 9.5% of a sample with 540,000 or so clones, roughly nine tenths of them seen once. The sequencing sample was made of peripheral blood. These receptors all come from a woman in her fifties or sixties with COVID-19, enrolled during active disease. Both conserved end residues are part of each CDR3. D genes are given only for firm matches.

DNA | CDR3 | J | D | V
TGTGCCACCAGTGACTTTATGAACACTGAAGCTTTCTTT | CATSDFMNTEAFF | TRBJ1-1 | NA | TRBV24-1
TGTGCCAGCAGTTTGGCCCTCGGACTGGCCGGGCAGTACTTC | CASSLALGLAGQYF | TRBJ2-7 | NA | TRBV7-9
TGTGCCAGCGGGAGCGGGGGGGCAGGAGACAATGAGCAGTTCTTC | CASGSGGAGDNEQFF | TRBJ2-1 | TRBD2 | TRBV11-3
TGCGCCAGCAGTCAGGAAAACTCTGGAAACACCATATATTTT | CASSQENSGNTIYF | TRBJ1-3 | NA | TRBV4-1
TGTGCCAGCAGTTCATGGACTAGCGCAGATACGCAGTATTTT | CASSSWTSADTQYF | TRBJ2-3 | TRBD2 | TRBV28
TGCAGCGTCGGGACTACGCGTGCCGATGAGCAGTTCTTC | CSVGTTRADEQFF | TRBJ2-1 | TRBD2 | TRBV29-1
TGTGCCAGTAGTATGAGACAGGGAAGCTACGAGCAGTACTTC | CASSMRQGSYEQYF | TRBJ2-7 | TRBD1 | TRBV19
TGTGCCTGGAGCGGGTCGGGGACAGGGGGCGCGGGTAACTATGGCTACACCTTC | CAWSGSGTGGAGNYGYTF | TRBJ1-2 | TRBD1 | TRBV30
TGTGCCAGCAGCTTCATTCCGGGAGGCGGGCAGCCCCAGCATTTT | CASSFIPGGGQPQHF | TRBJ1-5 | NA | TRBV7-2
TGTGCCAGCAGCTTACCGGGACAGGGGAGTTATAGAAAGTCACCCCTCCACTTT | CASSLPGQGSYRKSPLHF | TRBJ1-6 | TRBD1 | TRBV7-8
TGTGCCATCAGTGAATACAGGGTCTATGGCTACACCTTC | CAISEYRVYGYTF | TRBJ1-2 | NA | TRBV10-3
TGTGCCAGCAGGGGCTGGGACCGGGACAGGGGTCTGAACACTGAAGCTTTCTTT | CASRGWDRDRGLNTEAFF | TRBJ1-1 | TRBD1 | TRBV27
TGCGCCAGCAGTGAGTCGGTCCCAGGGACCCAGTACTTC | CASSESVPGTQYF | TRBJ2-5 | NA | TRBV10-1
TGTGCCAGTAGTGTCCGACAGGGGGCGCAGACCTTC | CASSVRQGAQTF | TRBJ1-2 | TRBD1 | TRBV19
TGCGCCAGCAGCTTGGAACAGCTCAGCACAGATACGCAGTATTTT | CASSLEQLSTDTQYF | TRBJ2-3 | NA | TRBV5-1
TGTGCCAGCAGTTCGGACAGGGATGGCTACACCTTC | CASSSDRDGYTF | TRBJ1-2 | TRBD1 | TRBV6-6
TGTGCCAGCAGCTATCTGGTTGGCACCGGGGAGCTGTTTTTT | CASSYLVGTGELFF | TRBJ2-2 | NA | TRBV2
TGCGCCAGCAGCTTTGGAGGGGACCTTGACTCACCCCTCCACTTT | CASSFGGDLDSPLHF | TRBJ1-6 | NA | TRBV5-1
TGTGCCAGTAGTGGCGGGGGACAGGGGTTTTACCAAGAGACCCAGTACTTC | CASSGGGQGFYQETQYF | TRBJ2-5 | TRBD1 | TRBV19
TGTGCCAGCAGCCTAAGACAGGGCATCTCCTACGAGCAGTACTTC | CASSLRQGISYEQYF | TRBJ2-7 | TRBD1 | TRBV11-2
TGCGCCAGCAGCTTTAGCGGGGGCCCCTACGAGCAGTACTTC | CASSFSGGPYEQYF | TRBJ2-7 | TRBD2 | TRBV5-1
TGTGCTAGTGGTTTCGACAGGGAAGCTTTCTTT | CASGFDREAFF | TRBJ1-1 | NA | TRBV12-5
TGTGCCAGCAGCGTTGGTGGCGGGGGGGATCTACGACAAGATACGCAGTATTTT | CASSVGGGGDLRQDTQYF | TRBJ2-3 | TRBD2 | TRBV5-4
TGTGCCAGCAGTGGTACGGGACAGGGCTATAATTCACCCCTCCACTTT | CASSGTGQGYNSPLHF | TRBJ1-6 | TRBD1 | TRBV6-1
TGTGCCAGTATACGGACTAGCGGGGGATACAATGAGCAGTTCTTC | CASIRTSGGYNEQFF | TRBJ2-1 | TRBD2 | TRBV19
TGTGCCAGCAGCCTAGGGGACAGTCCCTATGGCTACACCTTC | CASSLGDSPYGYTF | TRBJ1-2 | TRBD1 | TRBV7-9